This TCR beta chain appears in the sequencing data of a study of cytomegalovirus exposure and HLA in healthy donors. Comments on this clone: Its specificity is unknown.

Looked up from germline, CDR1 is SGHTS and CDR2 is YDEGEE. The CDR3 totals 16 residues. Trimming stripped 0 bases from V and 15 bases from J, with 25 bases between. PCR amplification relied on 60 Vbeta primers (plus 13 Jbeta primers). Authors' methods: Approximately 11 million of tens of millions of unique TCR beta chains were shared, per a later count. TCRdb's table, derived via immunoSEQ multiplex PCR, lists solely in-frame clones and lacks some. D and trimming come from the DNA, and the V and J calls and clone size come from that table. The sample has about 190,000 clones, about four fifths seen once. Study-wide results and caveats: An observed cluster of highly shared sequence variants was recorded as a likely sequencing artifact. Analysis was carried out at a later point, and it linked a missense DCLRE1C variant to TCR beta V- and J-gene trimming. Reports described diagnosis of cytomegalovirus status by the classifier as highly specific and sensitive.

The chain carries TRBV5-8 and TRBJ2-1; perhaps TRBD2 as D (6 bases). Sequenced: PBMCs. The TCR originated in a young man in good health and CMV-seropositive. The CDR3: CASSLVGMPLTFGGFF. The CDR3 nucleotides are TGTGCCAGCAGCTTGGTGGGGATGCCCCTAACCTTCGGGGGGTTCTTC.